Following are 24 T cell receptor beta chains from one sample sequenced in a study of T-cell reconstitution after alpha-beta-depleted transplantation in children. It was with unique molecular identifiers that the TCRbeta library was prepared. In TCRdb, the PCR reads were re-called with MiXCR into one record per CDR3 protein. Here the sample spans just over 950,000 distinct CDR3 sequences, around 30% being singletons. The sample consisted of PBMCs, mostly from graft donor cells, taken 360 days after TCRalphabeta/CD19-depleted stem cell transplant. These receptor sequences come from a boy younger than two who had a stem cell transplant for SCID, so the T cells may come from the graft donor.

The rearrangement joins TRBV4-1 to TRBJ2-1, with a possible D match to TRBD2 (5 bases). The CDR3 spans 14 residues. The V gene's germline CDR1 is MGHRA and CDR2 YSYEKL. Deletions cut 0 bases from V and 7 bases from J, with 10 bases between. CDR3 sequence reads: CASSQEERRNEQFF. For the CDR3, the DNA is TGCGCCAGCAGCCAAGAAGAGCGGCGGAATGAGCAGTTCTTC.

The J gene is TRBJ2-7, the V gene TRBV28, with 9 bases identical to TRBD2. The junction had 21 bases not matched to a gene; V was cut back by 5 bases and J by 4 bases. The germline V gene has CDR1 MDHEN and CDR2 SYDVKM. The CDR3 length is 19 residues. The CDR3 bases are TGTGCCAGCAGTCCGCCCTCTAAGATAGCGGGGGTTATCAGTTACGAGCAGTACTTC. Its translation is CASSPPSKIAGVISYEQYF.

This clonotype turned up a few times. The chain uses TRBV15 and TRBJ2-7, with TRBD1 matching over 9 bases. Trimming cost V 1 base and J 6 bases; bases outside gene matches: 7. CDR1 is LNHNV, CDR2 YYDKDF, per germline (reference sequence). The CDR3 is made up of 15 amino acids. This CDR3 reads CATSRVGTGSGEQYF. CDR3 coding DNA: TGTGCCACCAGCAGAGTCGGGACAGGGTCTGGCGAGCAGTACTTC.

The V call is TRBV12-3 or TRBV12-4, the J call TRBJ2-4; D is perhaps TRBD1 (6 bases). V shed 0 bases and J shed 7 bases, with 10 bases lying between them. The CDR3 loop spans 14 amino acids. The CDR3 bases are TGTGCCAGCAGTTTAGCACCGAGGGGGAACATTCAGTACTTC. This encodes CASSLAPRGNIQYF.

This clonotype was seen a few times. The chain couples TRBV5-5 to TRBJ2-3; the match to TRBD1 covers 8 bases. The CDR3 contains 14 residues. The trim removed 3 bases at V and 7 bases at J, leaving 7 bases unmatched. CDR1 and CDR2 (germline): SGHKS, YYEKEE (reference sequence). The chain's CDR3 is CASSSDRVLNTQYF. The CDR3 bases are TGTGCCAGCAGCTCGGACAGGGTGCTGAATACGCAGTATTTT.

V usage is TRBV9 and J usage is TRBJ2-1; 8 bases align to TRBD1. V was pared by 2 bases and J by 8 bases, with 6 bases of the junction left unmatched. Looked up from germline, CDR1 is SGDLS and CDR2 is YYNGEE. CDR3 size: 14 residues. The CDR3 region is CASSVQGARDEQFF. Here the CDR3 DNA reads TGTGCCAGCAGCGTCCAGGGGGCACGGGATGAGCAGTTCTTC.

The chain links TRBV5-1 to TRBJ2-3, with TRBD2 matching 16 bases. Germline V gene data show CDR1 as SGHRS and CDR2 as YFSETQ. The CDR3 is made up of 20 amino acids. V was pared by 4 bases and J by 5 bases, with 16 bases of the junction left unmatched. The CDR3 protein is CASSLPAAGLAGGLGDTQYF. CDR3 nucleotide sequence: TGCGCCAGCAGCCTACCTGCCGCGGGACTAGCGGGGGGGCTCGGAGATACGCAGTATTTT.

This clonotype was detected a few times. This chain uses TRBV27 with TRBJ1-1, with 12 nucleotides matching TRBD1. The CDR3 is 15 amino acids. J was trimmed by 5 bases and V by 6 bases; bases with no gene match: 7. Germline CDR1 MNHEY, CDR2 SMNVEV (reference sequence). The CDR3 is CASSRSGQGATEAFF. The CDR3 DNA sequence: TGTGCCAGCAGCCGATCGGGACAGGGGGCAACTGAAGCTTTCTTT.

In its sample, this clonotype was seen a few times. This sequence joins TRBV7-6 and TRBJ2-3; maybe TRBD1 (5 bases). Trimming took off 5 bases at V and 3 bases at J, with 15 bases between the two ends. The CDR3 has 15 amino acids. The germline V gene has CDR1 SGHVS and CDR2 FNYEAQ. The CDR3: CASSEEPTETDTQYF. The DNA of the CDR3 is TGTGCCAGCAGCGAAGAACCGACAGAAACAGATACGCAGTATTTT. Based on the CDR3 plus reference TRBV7-6 and TRBJ2-3, the full variable domain is GAGVSQSPRYKVTKRGQDVALRCDPISGHVSLYWYRQALGQGPEFLTYFNYEAQQDKSGLPNDRFSAERPEGSISTLTIQRTEQRDSAMYRCASSEEPTETDTQYFGPGTRLTVL.

This clonotype was recorded a few times. J is TRBJ1-1 and V is TRBV6-5; D is undetermined. The CDR3 runs 15 residues. Germline V gene lookup returns CDR1 MNHEY and CDR2 SVGAGI. V lost 5 bases to trimming and J lost 3 bases, with 16 bases between them. The CDR3 DNA reads as TGTGCCAGCAGTACCCAAAACGGTGCGGACACTGAAGCTTTCTTT. It codes for CASSTQNGADTEAFF.

The chain uses TRBV24-1 and TRBJ1-2; TRBD1 matches 8 bases. The length of the CDR3 is 16 residues. Germline CDR1 reads KGHDR; CDR2 reads SFDVKD. Trimming cost V 2 bases and J 2 bases; bases outside gene matches: 6. The DNA of the CDR3 is TGTGCCACCAGTGATTACGGACAGGGCGGAAACTATGGCTACACCTTC. Its translation is CATSDYGQGGNYGYTF.

This clonotype has only a few counts. Mismatch with germline at one junction end may stem from a read error. The chain uses TRBV28 and TRBJ2-7; D is undetermined. Germline values: CDR1 MDHEN, CDR2 SYDVKM. This CDR3 has 11 residues. This CDR3 reads CASRTGYQQYF. The CDR3 region has the DNA TGTGCCAGCAGGACCGGCTACCAGCAGTACTTC.

The chain uses TRBV5-5 and TRBJ2-2; 7 bases map to TRBD1. V dropped 4 bases and J dropped 4; count of bases not matched to a gene: 10. Germline CDR1 SGHKS, CDR2 YYEKEE (reference sequence). The CDR3 is 16 residues long. Here the CDR3 reads CASSLDRPRLTGELFF. CDR3 nucleotide sequence: TGTGCCAGCAGCCTGGACAGGCCCCGACTCACCGGGGAGCTGTTTTTT.

The V call is TRBV2, the J call TRBJ2-2; D is perhaps TRBD1 (5 bases). Germline V gives CDR1 SNHLY, CDR2 FYNNEI. The CDR3 has 13 amino acids. The germline V and J ends were trimmed by 8 bases and 1 base, with 8 bases remaining between them. CDR3 loop: CASGAENTGELFF. The CDR3, as DNA: TGTGCCAGCGGGGCTGAGAACACCGGGGAGCTGTTTTTT.

This clonotype was counted ten times or more. The chain uses TRBV5-1 and TRBJ2-5; no firm D call. V was trimmed by 2 bases and J by 5 bases, leaving 7 bases between them. Germline V gene lookup returns CDR1 SGHRS and CDR2 YFSETQ. The CDR3 contains 12 residues. CDR3 DNA: TGCGCCAGCAGCTTAGAAGAGGAGACCCAGTACTTC. This gives the protein CASSLEEETQYF. Variable domain in full (rest from reference TRBV5-1 and TRBJ2-5): KAGVTQTPRYLIKTRGQQVTLSCSPISGHRSVSWYQQTPGQGLQFLFEYFSETQRNKGNFPGRFSGRQFSNSRSEMNVSTLELGDSALYLCASSLEEETQYFGPGTRLLVL.

This chain uses TRBV12-3 or TRBV12-4 with TRBJ1-1; TRBD1 might be the D (6 bases). V lost 3 bases and J 0 bases, leaving 17 bases between the germline ends. This CDR3 is 17 amino acids long. The CDR3 DNA sequence: TGTGCCAGCAGTTTCAGGGGTTGGGGTGACATGAACACTGAAGCTTTCTTT. Its translation: CASSFRGWGDMNTEAFF.

This clonotype was seen more than once but under ten times. The chain has TRBV5-1 and TRBJ2-2; D is ambiguous. The V gene's germline CDR1 is SGHRS and CDR2 YFSETQ. V lost 4 bases to trimming and J lost 3 bases, with 16 bases between them. The CDR3 has 16 residues. This chain's CDR3 is CASSPWVLSDTGELFF. CDR3 in DNA: TGCGCCAGCAGCCCCTGGGTCTTGTCGGACACCGGGGAGCTGTTTTTT.

This chain links TRBV5-1 with TRBJ2-3; TRBD1 or TRBD2 may be the D gene (5 bases each). Per germline, CDR1 SGHRS and CDR2 YFSETQ. V was trimmed by 4 bases and J by 5 bases, leaving 23 bases between them. The CDR3 totals 17 residues. The DNA for the CDR3 is TGCGCCAGCAGCGCTGGGACCGGCCCTCCTGGAGGAGATACGCAGTATTTT. It encodes CASSAGTGPPGGDTQYF. The full variable domain, with the rest looked up from reference TRBV5-1 and TRBJ2-3, is KAGVTQTPRYLIKTRGQQVTLSCSPISGHRSVSWYQQTPGQGLQFLFEYFSETQRNKGNFPGRFSGRQFSNSRSEMNVSTLELGDSALYLCASSAGTGPPGGDTQYFGPGTRLTVL.

This clonotype was seen a single time. The J gene is TRBJ2-1, the V gene TRBV5-1; a possible D gene is TRBD2 (6 bases). The ends were cut back, 2 bases at V and 0 bases at J, with 12 bases in the middle. The CDR3 loop spans 16 amino acids. Germline CDR1 reads SGHRS; CDR2 reads YFSETQ. CDR3 protein: CASSLGGAYSYNEQFF. The CDR3 nucleotides are TGCGCCAGCAGCTTAGGAGGGGCTTACTCCTACAATGAGCAGTTCTTC.

This clonotype occurred a few times. CDR3 residues: CASSNQVYGYTF. DNA of the CDR3: TGTGCCAGCAGCAATCAAGTCTATGGCTACACCTTC. V usage is TRBV3-1 and J usage is TRBJ1-2, with unresolved D. Germline assignment: CDR1 LGHDT and CDR2 YNNKEL (reference sequence). V dropped 5 bases and J dropped 4 bases, with 8 bases sitting between them. This CDR3 comprises 12 residues.

This clonotype was observed a handful of times. V usage is TRBV2 and J usage is TRBJ2-2; the match to TRBD2 covers 7 bases. This CDR3 comprises 14 residues. Germline values: CDR1 SNHLY, CDR2 FYNNEI. With V trimmed by 4 bases and J by 6 bases, 5 bases remained unmatched. In DNA form, the CDR3 reads TGTGCCAGCAGTGTGACTAGCTTTGCCGGGGAGCTGTTTTTT. Amino acids: CASSVTSFAGELFF.

This clonotype was recorded a few times. The chain joins TRBV12-3 or TRBV12-4 to TRBJ1-5; TRBD1 agrees at 8 bases. CDR3 size: 14 residues. V was pared by 2 bases and J by 7 bases, with 4 bases of the junction left unmatched. CDR3 residues: CASSLQGAEQPQHF. CDR3 DNA sequence: TGTGCCAGCAGTTTACAGGGGGCAGAACAGCCCCAGCATTTT.

The chain couples TRBV4-2 to TRBJ2-4; D uncertain. Trimming removed 2 bases from V and 2 bases from J, with 13 bases in between. CDR1 and CDR2 from the germline V gene are LGHNA and YNFKEQ. The CDR3 contains 16 residues. Here the CDR3 reads CASSQNLPPTKNIQYF. The CDR3 nucleotides are TGTGCCAGCAGCCAAAACCTTCCTCCTACCAAAAACATTCAGTACTTC.

This clonotype was counted only a few times. The rearrangement uses TRBV7-8 and TRBJ1-1; possible D gene TRBD1, 6 bases. The CDR3 totals 15 residues. Germline V CDR1 and CDR2: SGHVS, FQNEAQ. V was clipped by 5 bases and J by 1 base, with 14 bases between them. The CDR3 coding sequence is TGTGCCAGCAGCAGGGGGGACATAAGGAACACTGAAGCTTTCTTT. This translates into CASSRGDIRNTEAFF.